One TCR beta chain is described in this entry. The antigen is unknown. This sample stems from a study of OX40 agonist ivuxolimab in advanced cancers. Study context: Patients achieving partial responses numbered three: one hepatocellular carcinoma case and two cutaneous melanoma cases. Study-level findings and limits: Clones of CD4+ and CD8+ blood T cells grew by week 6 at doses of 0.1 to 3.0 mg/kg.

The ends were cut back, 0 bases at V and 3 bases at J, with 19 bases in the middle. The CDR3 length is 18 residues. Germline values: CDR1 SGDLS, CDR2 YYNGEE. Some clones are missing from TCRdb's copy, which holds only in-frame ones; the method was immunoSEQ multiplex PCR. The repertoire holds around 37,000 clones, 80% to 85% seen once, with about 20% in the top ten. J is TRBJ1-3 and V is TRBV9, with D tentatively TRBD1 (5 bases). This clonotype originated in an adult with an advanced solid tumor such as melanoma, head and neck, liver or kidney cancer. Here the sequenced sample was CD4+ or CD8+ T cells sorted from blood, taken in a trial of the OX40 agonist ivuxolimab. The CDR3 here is CASSVEGWRGRFGNTIYF. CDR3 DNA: TGTGCCAGCAGCGTAGAAGGGTGGAGGGGAAGATTTGGAAACACCATATATTTT.